This passage covers 26 T cell receptor beta chains from one sample sequenced in a study of cytomegalovirus exposure and HLA in healthy donors. Both 60 Vbeta primers and 13 Jbeta primers went into the PCR. The assay was immunoSEQ multiplex PCR, and TCRdb's table has in-frame clones only and misses some. The sample carries some 160,000 clones, less than 10% recorded once. Specimen: PBMCs. Receptor source: a male donor in good health and CMV-seronegative.

In this sample, this clone turned up a few times. This sequence joins TRBV19 and TRBJ2-7, with 9 bases aligning to TRBD1. CDR1 and CDR2 (germline): LNHDA, SQIVND (reference sequence). V dropped 4 bases and J dropped 3; count of bases not matched to a gene: 7. The CDR3 runs 15 residues. CDR3 in amino acids: CASSSPGQGDYEQYF. The CDR3 bases are TGTGCCAGTAGTAGCCCGGGACAGGGTGACTACGAGCAGTACTTC. The entire variable domain, with the rest obtained from reference TRBV19 and TRBJ2-7, is as follows: DGGITQSPKYLFRKEGQNVTLSCEQNLNHDAMYWYRQDPGQGLRLIYYSQIVNDFQKGDIAEGYSVSREKKESFPLTVTSAQKNPTAFYLCASSSPGQGDYEQYFGPGTRLTVT.

The J gene is TRBJ2-3, the V gene TRBV11-2; 9 bases are shared with TRBD2. Germline trimming cut 5 bases from V and 3 bases from J; bases unmatched to any gene: 9. This CDR3 is 16 amino acids long. Germline values: CDR1 SGHAT, CDR2 FQNNGV. The CDR3 is CASSPWGRGGTDTQYF. The CDR3 DNA reads TGTGCCAGCAGCCCGTGGGGGCGGGGGGGAACAGATACGCAGTATTTT.

This clone showed up just a few times. V is TRBV5-6 and J is TRBJ2-3; 12 bases line up with TRBD2. Germline CDR1 reads SGHDT; CDR2 reads YYEEEE. V gave up 3 bases and J gave up 5 bases; unmatched junction bases: 10. The CDR3 covers 17 residues. This CDR3 reads CASSSAALAGGRDTQYF. CDR3 sequence (DNA): TGTGCCAGCAGCTCCGCGGCCCTAGCGGGAGGGCGAGATACGCAGTATTTT.

This clone was seen a few times. This rearrangement joins TRBV6-1 to TRBJ2-6, with D perhaps matching TRBD2 (6 bases). Per germline, CDR1 MNHNS and CDR2 SASEGT. Trimming took 4 bases from V and 4 from J, leaving 17 bases between them. This CDR3 spans 17 amino acids. The DNA of the CDR3 is TGTGCCAGCAGTGCCCGGGGGACTGGGTCCGGGGCCAACGTCCTGACTTTC. As protein: CASSARGTGSGANVLTF.

This clone was picked up a small number of times. The J gene is TRBJ2-2, the V gene TRBV29-1, with D possibly TRBD2 on 6 matching bases. V shed 0 bases and J shed 2 bases, with 13 bases lying between them. The CDR3 totals 16 residues. CDR1 is SQVTM and CDR2 is ANQGSEA in the germline V gene. This CDR3 is CSVEDPRRGNTGELFF. CDR3 DNA: TGCAGCGTTGAAGACCCGAGGCGGGGCAACACCGGGGAGCTGTTTTTT.

This chain joins TRBV7-3 and TRBJ2-3; no definite D call. With 5 bases removed from V and 4 bases from J, the gap between germline ends came to 16 bases. Germline loops: CDR1 SGHTA, CDR2 FQGTGA. The length of the CDR3 is 15 residues. The CDR3 here is CASSQIAESSDTQYF. The CDR3 DNA reads as TGTGCCAGCAGCCAAATTGCGGAGTCCTCAGATACGCAGTATTTT.

The rearrangement uses TRBV7-9 and TRBJ1-1, with D hard to call. The V and J ends lost 5 bases and 6 bases respectively, with 13 bases between them. CDR3 size: 13 residues. Germline loops: CDR1 SEHNR, CDR2 FQNEAQ (reference sequence). For the CDR3, the DNA is TGTGCCAGCAGCGCCCGAGCCGCCGCTGAAGCTTTCTTT. Its translation: CASSARAAAEAFF.

This rearrangement joins TRBV19 to TRBJ1-1, with unresolved D. Per germline, CDR1 LNHDA and CDR2 SQIVND (reference sequence). This CDR3 region has 16 residues. Deletions cut 4 bases from V and 4 bases from J, with 19 bases between. The CDR3 sequence: CASSNTEQRKGTEAFF. DNA of the CDR3: TGTGCCAGTAGTAACACAGAGCAAAGAAAAGGCACTGAAGCTTTCTTT.

This clone was seen a few times. The rearrangement uses TRBV28 and TRBJ1-5; D is possibly TRBD1 (5 bases). The CDR3 runs to 15 residues. Looked up from germline, CDR1 is MDHEN and CDR2 is SYDVKM. The V end lost 2 bases, the J end lost 5 bases, and 13 bases lay between the germline ends. CDR3 in amino acids: CASSLSGGWHQPQHF. CDR3 in DNA: TGTGCCAGCAGTTTAAGTGGGGGGTGGCATCAGCCCCAGCATTTT.

This chain uses TRBV5-1 with TRBJ2-5, with D perhaps TRBD2 (5 bases). Between the trimmed V and J ends, which lost 4 bases and 4 bases, there was a span of 20 bases. The CDR3 has 16 amino acids. The germline gives CDR1 SGHRS, CDR2 YFSETQ. CDR3: CASSPPLAGGLETQYF. CDR3 nucleotides: TGCGCCAGCAGCCCCCCCTTGGCGGGCGGGCTAGAGACCCAGTACTTC.

This rearrangement joins TRBV7-6 to TRBJ2-7, with 10 bases lining up with TRBD1. CDR3 length: 14 amino acids. Germline CDR1 reads SGHVS; CDR2 reads FNYEAQ. Germline trimming cut 3 bases from V and 4 bases from J; bases unmatched to any gene: 3. CDR3 protein: CASSFGGQGYEQYF. CDR3 coding DNA: TGTGCCAGCAGCTTTGGGGGACAGGGGTACGAGCAGTACTTC.

Only a few counts were recorded for this clone. This chain connects TRBV2 to TRBJ2-7, with D unclear. The V and J ends lost 3 bases and 6 bases respectively, with 6 bases between them. Germline V gene data show CDR1 as SNHLY and CDR2 as FYNNEI. The CDR3 is 11 amino acids. The CDR3 nucleotides are TGTGCCAGCAGTGAGCTGAGCGAGCAGTACTTC. Its protein product is CASSELSEQYF.

The chain links TRBV5-6 to TRBJ2-7, with TRBD2 matching 13 bases. Looked up from germline, CDR1 is SGHDT and CDR2 is YYEEEE. The V and J ends lost 4 bases and 5 bases, in that order; junction bases with no gene match: 6. The CDR3 covers 15 residues. The CDR3 DNA reads as TGTGCCAGCAGCCACCGGGGACTAGCGGGAAACGAGCAGTACTTC. It is translated as CASSHRGLAGNEQYF.

This clone was seen a few times. The chain combines TRBV18 with TRBJ2-6, with 10 bases matching TRBD1. Looked up from germline, CDR1 is KGHSH and CDR2 is LQKENI. Losses at the gene ends were 5 bases for V and 2 bases for J; bases not matched to a gene: 3. The CDR3 runs 16 residues. DNA of the CDR3: TGTGCCAGCTCATCGGGACAGGGGACTGGGGCCAACGTCCTGACTTTC. It is translated as CASSSGQGTGANVLTF.

This clone was seen only a few times. This sequence joins TRBV5-1 and TRBJ2-7; TRBD1 agrees at 7 bases. This CDR3 has 14 residues. The V gene end was trimmed by 1 base and the J gene end by 2 bases; junction bases not matched to a gene: 3. The V gene's germline CDR1 is SGHRS and CDR2 YFSETQ. This chain's CDR3 is CASSLKDRPYEQYF. The CDR3 DNA follows: TGCGCCAGCAGCTTGAAGGACAGGCCCTACGAGCAGTACTTC.

A remark on this clone: Mismatch with germline at one junction end may stem from a read error. This chain connects TRBV30 to TRBJ1-2; 7 bases fit TRBD1. The germline V gene encodes CDR1 GTSNPN and CDR2 SVGIG (reference sequence). CDR3 length equals 12 residues. CDR3 nucleotides: TGTGCCTGGGCCCGGGACAGTTATGGCTACCCCTTC. This encodes CAWARDSYGYPF.

This clone was seen once. The rearrangement links TRBV18 to TRBJ2-1, with 10 bases aligning to TRBD2. Germline assignment: CDR1 KGHSH and CDR2 LQKENI. Losses at the gene ends were 8 bases for V and 4 bases for J; bases not matched to a gene: 5. This CDR3 is built from 14 residues. The CDR3 spells CASPLAGEYNEQFF. In DNA form, the CDR3 reads TGTGCCAGCCCGCTAGCGGGGGAATACAATGAGCAGTTCTTC.

The rearrangement links TRBV28 to TRBJ2-2; weak D call: TRBD1 (6 bases). The V gene lost 5 bases and the J gene lost 4 bases, with 14 bases spanning the gap. Per germline, CDR1 MDHEN and CDR2 SYDVKM. The CDR3 runs to 15 residues. DNA of the CDR3: TGTGCCAGCAGTACACCCGGACAGTCCACCGGGGAGCTGTTTTTT. Translating gives CASSTPGQSTGELFF.

This sequence joins TRBV4-2 and TRBJ1-6, with a weak D call TRBD1 (6 bases). V lost 0 bases, J lost 9 bases, and 15 bases lay in between. CDR3 length: 16 residues. Looked up from germline, CDR1 is LGHNA and CDR2 is YNFKEQ. For the CDR3, the DNA is TGTGCCAGCAGCCAAGAGGGGGCAGCCTGGATTTCACCCCTCCACTTT. Translated: CASSQEGAAWISPLHF.

This clone has only a few counts. The chain is built from TRBV27 and TRBJ2-7; TRBD1 agrees at 9 bases. The length of the CDR3 is 16 residues. Germline V lookup: CDR1 MNHEY, CDR2 SMNVEV (reference sequence). V gave up 6 bases and J gave up 4 bases; unmatched junction bases: 13. DNA for the CDR3: TGTGCCAGCAGCCCCAGCCCCGGGACAGGGAGATACGAGCAGTACTTC. Encoded protein: CASSPSPGTGRYEQYF.

This rearrangement joins TRBV5-4 to TRBJ2-5, with D unclear. V was clipped by 4 bases and J by 3 bases, with 13 bases between them. Germline CDR1 reads SGHNT; CDR2 reads YYREEE (reference sequence). CDR3 size: 14 residues. The CDR3 DNA follows: TGTGCCAGCAGCCCTTCTAGTATTGAAGAGACCCAGTACTTC. It yields the protein CASSPSSIEETQYF. Together with reference TRBV5-4 and TRBJ2-5, the CDR3 gives the full variable domain: ETGVTQSPTHLIKTRGQQVTLRCSSQSGHNTVSWYQQALGQGPQFIFQYYREEENGRGNFPPRFSGLQFPNYSSELNVNALELDDSALYLCASSPSSIEETQYFGPGTRLLVL.

The V gene is TRBV4-3, the J gene TRBJ2-7, with TRBD2 matching over 7 bases. The V gene end was trimmed by 1 base and the J gene end by 5 bases; junction bases not matched to a gene: 11. The CDR3 loop spans 16 amino acids. Looked up from germline, CDR1 is LGHNA and CDR2 is YSLEER. In nucleotides, the CDR3 is TGCGCCAGCAGCCAAGGCTTAACGAGTCTAGCGGACGAGCAGTACTTC. Translated, it gives CASSQGLTSLADEQYF.

This clone has more than one count but fewer than ten. The chain recombines TRBV18 with TRBJ1-1; D remains ambiguous. The CDR3 extends over 13 amino acids. The V and J ends lost 1 base and 2 bases respectively, with 5 bases between them. CDR1 and CDR2 from the germline V gene are KGHSH and LQKENI. The CDR3 loop is CASSPRDNTEAFF. For the CDR3, the DNA is TGTGCCAGCTCACCACGAGATAACACTGAAGCTTTCTTT.

The table lists this clone with a few counts. The genes are TRBV10-3 and TRBJ1-1, with TRBD1 matching over 9 bases. With V trimmed by 10 bases and J by 3 bases, 9 bases remained unmatched. The germline CDR1 and CDR2 sequences are ENHRY and SYGVKD. CDR3 size: 14 residues. The CDR3 coding sequence is TGTGCCACAACGGGGACAGGGCTGCACACTGAAGCTTTCTTT. Protein: CATTGTGLHTEAFF.

This clone was counted only a few times. This chain uses TRBV5-8 with TRBJ1-2; D is undetermined. The germline gives CDR1 SGHTS, CDR2 YDEGEE. The CDR3 runs 14 residues. V lost 5 bases to trimming and J lost 2 bases, with 13 bases between them. The CDR3 DNA reads as TGTGCCAGCAGACGACTTCCCTTAAACTATGGCTACACCTTC. Encoded protein: CASRRLPLNYGYTF. Combining the CDR3 with reference TRBV5-8 and TRBJ1-2 gives the whole variable domain EAGVTQSPTHLIKTRGQQATLRCSPISGHTSVYWYQQALGLGLQFLLWYDEGEERNRGNFPPRFSGRQFPNYSSELNVNALELEDSALYLCASRRLPLNYGYTFGSGTRLTVV.

This chain uses TRBV28 with TRBJ2-7; 9 positions match TRBD2. Germline CDR1 and CDR2: MDHEN and SYDVKM. The junction had 9 bases not matched to a gene; V was cut back by 10 bases and J by 2 bases. This CDR3 comprises 14 residues. The CDR3 nucleotides read TGTGCCACCTTTAGCGGGAGTAGCGCCTACGAGCAGTACTTC. It is translated as CATFSGSSAYEQYF. Full variable domain (rest looked up from reference TRBV28 and TRBJ2-7): DVKVTQSSRYLVKRTGEKVFLECVQDMDHENMFWYRQDPGLGLRLIYFSYDVKMKEKGDIPEGYSVSREKKERFSLILESASTNQTSMYLCATFSGSSAYEQYFGPGTRLTVT.